These 10 T cell receptor beta chains came from one sample sequenced in a study of blood T cell repertoires in COVID-19. The assay was immunoSEQ multiplex PCR, and TCRdb's table has in-frame clones only and misses some. Counted here are 150,000 to 200,000 clones, roughly 89% occurring once; the ten biggest clones make up approximately 13%. Sequencing used peripheral blood. The receptors come from a woman between 70 and 85 years old with COVID-19, enrolled during active disease.

The chain has TRBV5-1 and TRBJ1-2, with D hard to call. Trimming stripped 3 bases from V and 2 bases from J, with 8 bases between. The germline CDR1 and CDR2 sequences are SGHRS and YFSETQ. This CDR3 is 13 amino acids long. CDR3 sequence: CASSSSGNYGYTF. DNA for the CDR3: TGCGCCAGCAGCTCCTCGGGGAACTATGGCTACACCTTC.

This clone has only a few counts. The V gene is TRBV5-4, the J gene TRBJ1-2; 8 bases line up with TRBD1. After removal of 2 bases from V and 7 bases from J, the junction contained 4 bases not matched to a gene. Germline loops: CDR1 SGHNT, CDR2 YYREEE (reference sequence). CDR3 length: 13 amino acids. In nucleotides, the CDR3 is TGTGCCAGCAGCTTCCGGACAGGGCCTGGCTACACCTTC. Amino acids: CASSFRTGPGYTF.

For the CDR3, the DNA is TGTGCCAGCAGAATGGACAGGGGGAATTCACCCCTCCACTTT. Amino acid sequence: CASRMDRGNSPLHF. The chain couples TRBV28 to TRBJ1-6, with 10 bases aligning to TRBD1. The CDR3 has 14 residues. Trimming removed 6 bases from V and 7 bases from J; junction bases left unmatched: 3. Germline-derived CDR1 and CDR2 are MDHEN and SYDVKM. The full variable domain, rest sourced from reference TRBV28 and TRBJ1-6, is DVKVTQSSRYLVKRTGEKVFLECVQDMDHENMFWYRQDPGLGLRLIYFSYDVKMKEKGDIPEGYSVSREKKERFSLILESASTNQTSMYLCASRMDRGNSPLHFGNGTRLTVT.

The J gene is TRBJ2-1, the V gene TRBV28; 8 bases map to TRBD1. The CDR3 loop spans 14 amino acids. Trimming removed 10 bases from V and 5 bases from J; junction bases left unmatched: 10. The germline V gene encodes CDR1 MDHEN and CDR2 SYDVKM. This CDR3 reads CAISRGLNNNEQFF. CDR3 DNA sequence: TGTGCCATCTCCAGGGGGCTAAACAACAATGAGCAGTTCTTC.

The table lists this clone with a count of one. J is TRBJ2-2 and V is TRBV9; 7 bases line up with TRBD2. CDR1 is SGDLS and CDR2 is YYNGEE in the germline V gene. The junction had 8 bases not matched to a gene; V was cut back by 1 base and J by 8 bases. The CDR3 has 15 residues. CDR3 sequence (DNA): TGTGCCAGCAGCGTAATTAGCGGGCTCGGGGGGGAGCTGTTTTTT. It specifies CASSVISGLGGELFF.

The chain recombines TRBV7-8 with TRBJ2-7; TRBD1 agrees at 7 bases. Trimming removed 4 bases from V and 0 bases from J; junction bases left unmatched: 3. Looked up from germline, CDR1 is SGHVS and CDR2 is FQNEAQ. This CDR3 is 14 amino acids long. The CDR3 bases are TGTGCCAGCAGCTCGACAGGGAACTCCTACGAGCAGTACTTC. The encoded protein is CASSSTGNSYEQYF.

CDR3: CASSLPGAGYTF. CDR3 in DNA: TGTGCCAGCAGTTTACCCGGAGCTGGCTACACCTTC. The gene calls are TRBV28 and TRBJ1-2; D remains ambiguous. Per germline, CDR1 MDHEN and CDR2 SYDVKM. V was cut by 2 bases and J by 7 bases, with 8 bases left in between. CDR3 length equals 12 residues.

DNA for the CDR3: TGTGCCAGCAGAGACAGGGTATACGAGCAGTACTTC. Translation gives CASRDRVYEQYF. This chain links TRBV28 with TRBJ2-7; 7 nucleotides match TRBD1. The CDR3 loop spans 12 amino acids. The germline V gene has CDR1 MDHEN and CDR2 SYDVKM. The V segment lost 6 bases and the J segment 4 bases; nucleotides outside the gene matches: 3.

The rearrangement links TRBV20-1 to TRBJ1-2; D is unclear. In germline, CDR1 is DFQATT, CDR2 SNEGSKA (reference sequence). The CDR3 is made up of 11 amino acids. The V end was cut by 3 bases, the J end by 7 bases, with 9 bases between. The CDR3 loop is CSASAGSGYTF. In DNA, the CDR3 is TGCAGTGCTAGTGCAGGTTCTGGCTACACCTTC.

This chain joins TRBV10-3 and TRBJ2-1; TRBD2 aligns across 9 bases. CDR1 and CDR2 from the germline V gene are ENHRY and SYGVKD. The CDR3 contains 11 residues. Unmatched junction bases numbered 3, after V lost 10 bases and J lost 8 bases. CDR3 region: CATAGGDEQFF. The CDR3 nucleotides are TGTGCCACCGCGGGGGGGGATGAGCAGTTCTTC.